These T cell receptor beta chains were read from a single sample in a study of T-cell reconstitution after alpha-beta-depleted transplantation in children. Via MiXCR, TCRdb re-called the PCR reads, giving one row per CDR3 protein. The sample yields about 470,000 distinct CDR3 sequences, 43% seen once. The input for sequencing was PBMCs, taken before TCRalphabeta/CD19-depleted stem cell transplant. The receptors come from a girl aged 2 to 9 with aplastic anemia, due to receive a stem cell transplant. The CDR3 runs from the conserved cysteine through the conserved F or W. D genes are given only for firm matches. Clone sizes are given selectively: once, few, many, or a class where the clone is expanded.

TRBV11-1	-	TRBJ2-3	-	TGTGCCAGCAGCTCCTGGGGTGCAGATACGCAGTATTTT	CASSSWGADTQYF
TRBV20-1	-	TRBJ1-5	-	TGCAGTGCCGCTGGTGGGACACTTAGCAATCAGCCCCAGCATTTT	CSAAGGTLSNQPQHF
TRBV6-2/TRBV6-3	-	TRBJ2-7	-	TGTGCCAGCAGGGATTTTCGACCGGGGGCCTACGAGCAGTACTTC	CASRDFRPGAYEQYF
TRBV9	-	TRBJ2-2	TRBD2	TGTGCCAGCAGCGTAGTAGCGGGAGCGGTCACCGGGGAGCTGTTTTTT	CASSVVAGAVTGELFF
TRBV5-1	-	TRBJ1-5	-	TGCGCCAGCAGCTTGGGCCCTGGACAAAATCAGCCCCAGCATTTT	CASSLGPGQNQPQHF
TRBV3-1	-	TRBJ2-7	-	TGTGCCAGCAGGCGGGACCCGCTCGACGAGCAGTACTTC	CASRRDPLDEQYF
TRBV6-5	once	TRBJ2-2	TRBD1	TGTGCCAGCAGTTCCGGCGGGACAGGGTGGCCCGGGGAGCTGTTTTTT	CASSSGGTGWPGELFF
TRBV4-2	-	TRBJ2-7	-	TGTGCCAGCAGCCAAGAGGGGGGGCCGTACGAGCAGTACTTC	CASSQEGGPYEQYF
TRBV3-1	-	TRBJ2-5	-	TGTGCCAGCAGCCATTTACAGGGTGGCGAGACCCAGTACTTC	CASSHLQGGETQYF
TRBV19	-	TRBJ2-1	-	TGTGCCAGTAGTATAGAGGGACGGGCTGGTGAGCAGTTCTTC	CASSIEGRAGEQFF
TRBV6-5	few	TRBJ2-7	TRBD1	TGTGCCAGCAGTTGGGGACAGTACTACGAGCAGTACTTC	CASSWGQYYEQYF
TRBV4-1	few	TRBJ1-6	TRBD1	TGCGCCAGCAGCCAAGAGGGACAGAGATATAATTCACCCCTCCACTTT	CASSQEGQRYNSPLHF
TRBV5-1	-	TRBJ2-1	TRBD1	TGCGCCAGCGACCCAGGGGGCGCGATGAATGAGCAGTTCTTC	CASDPGGAMNEQFF
TRBV7-2	few	TRBJ1-2	-	TGTGCCAGCAGCTCCGTTGGGACGGGTTATGGCTACACCTTC	CASSSVGTGYGYTF
TRBV7-2	many	TRBJ1-2	-	TGTGCCAGCAGCTTAGTAGGGTTCGGCTATGGCTACACCTTC	CASSLVGFGYGYTF